This T cell receptor beta chain is drawn from a study of yellow fever vaccine responses in identical twins. MiXCR, applied by TCRdb to the RT-PCR reads, yields one record per CDR3 protein. The sample gives just under 4,000 distinct CDR3 sequences, 73% of which show up once; about 7.5% is in the top ten. Only a few counts were recorded for this clonotype. The ends were cut back, 4 bases at V and 5 bases at J, with 6 bases in the middle. This CDR3 contains 10 residues. Germline CDR1 reads DFQATT; CDR2 reads SNEGSKA (reference sequence). The V gene is TRBV20-1, the J gene TRBJ2-7; no definite D call. The sample in question was T cells from blood (PBMCs), unsorted or a sorted subset (not recorded which), obtained before or after yellow fever vaccination (not recorded which). This TCR was sampled from a woman younger than 30 who received the yellow fever vaccine. CDR3 in amino acids: CSATTHEQYF. CDR3 nucleotide sequence: TGCAGTGCTACGACTCACGAGCAGTACTTC.